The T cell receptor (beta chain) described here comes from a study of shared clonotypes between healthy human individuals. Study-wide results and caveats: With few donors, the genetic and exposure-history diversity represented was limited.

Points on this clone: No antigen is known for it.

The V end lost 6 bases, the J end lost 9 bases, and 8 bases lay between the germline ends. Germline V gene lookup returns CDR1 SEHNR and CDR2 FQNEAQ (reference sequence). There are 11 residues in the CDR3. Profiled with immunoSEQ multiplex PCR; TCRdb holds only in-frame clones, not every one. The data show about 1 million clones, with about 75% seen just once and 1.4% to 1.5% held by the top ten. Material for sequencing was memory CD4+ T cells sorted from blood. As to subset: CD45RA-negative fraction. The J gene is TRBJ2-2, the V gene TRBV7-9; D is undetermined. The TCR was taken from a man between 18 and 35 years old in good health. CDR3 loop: CASRVGRELFF. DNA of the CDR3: TGTGCCAGCAGAGTTGGAAGGGAGCTGTTTTTT.